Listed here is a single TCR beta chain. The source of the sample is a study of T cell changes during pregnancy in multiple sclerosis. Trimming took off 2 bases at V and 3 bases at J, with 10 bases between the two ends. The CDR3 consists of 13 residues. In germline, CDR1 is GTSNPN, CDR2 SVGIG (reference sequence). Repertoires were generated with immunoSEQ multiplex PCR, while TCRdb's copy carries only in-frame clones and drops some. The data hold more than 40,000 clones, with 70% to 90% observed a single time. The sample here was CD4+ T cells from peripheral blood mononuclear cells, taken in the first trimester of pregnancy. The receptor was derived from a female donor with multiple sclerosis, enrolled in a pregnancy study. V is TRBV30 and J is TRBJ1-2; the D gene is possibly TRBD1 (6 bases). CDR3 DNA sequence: TGTGCCTGGAGTAGGACAGCTTACTATGGCTACACCTTC. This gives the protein CAWSRTAYYGYTF.